The present TCR beta chain was sequenced within a study of CD8 T cells in Susac syndrome. General study results and limits: As the study acknowledged, the number of individuals in its TCR sequencing and HLA analysis was relatively small.

Turning to this clonotype: The antigen is undetermined.

RNA was extracted with the RNeasy kit, and a quantity of about 0.45 to 1 ug was reverse transcribed using random hexamers. TCRdb called the immunoSEQ multiplex PCR reads again in MiXCR, with one record for every CDR3 protein. The sample contains some 130,000 distinct CDR3 sequences, 90% to 95% of which appear only once. The trim removed 4 bases at V and 5 bases at J, leaving 15 bases unmatched. This CDR3 is 17 amino acids long. This sequence joins TRBV12-3 or TRBV12-4 and TRBJ1-2, with TRBD1 matching over 8 bases. Specimen: CD4+ T cells from PBMCs. The sequence came from a human donor with multiple sclerosis. This CDR3 reads CASSYRFRRRGQYGYTF. The CDR3 DNA reads as TGTGCCAGCAGTTATAGGTTCCGCCGCAGGGGGCAATATGGCTACACCTTC.